This TCR beta chain was found in a study of control samples from healthy donors and cancer patients. Germline CDR1 and CDR2: SGHAT and FQNNGV. V was shortened by 4 bases and J by 4 bases, with 17 bases between the two germline ends. The CDR3 contains 15 residues. TCRdb's copy holds only in-frame clones and misses some; the assay was immunoSEQ multiplex PCR. The sample shows some 110,000 clones, over 85% of them seen only once. The J gene is TRBJ2-7, the V gene TRBV11-2; a possible D gene is TRBD2 (7 bases). This receptor was identified in a man aged 25-45 years in good health. Sequenced: blood. The CDR3 loop is CASSSFGGPAYEQYV. CDR3 DNA sequence: TGTGCCAGCAGCTCCTTCGGGGGGCCGGCATACGAGCAGTACGTC.